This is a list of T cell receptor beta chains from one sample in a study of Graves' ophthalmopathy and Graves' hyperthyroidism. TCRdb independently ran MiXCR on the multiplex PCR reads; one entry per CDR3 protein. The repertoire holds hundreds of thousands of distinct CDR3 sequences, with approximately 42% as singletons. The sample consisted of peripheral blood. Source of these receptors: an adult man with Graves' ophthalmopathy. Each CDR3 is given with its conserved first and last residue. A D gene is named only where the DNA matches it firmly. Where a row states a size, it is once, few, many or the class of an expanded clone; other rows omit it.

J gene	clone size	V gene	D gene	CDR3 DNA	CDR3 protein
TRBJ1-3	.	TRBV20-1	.	TGCAGTGCTAGACCTGGTGGAAACACCATATATTTT	CSARPGGNTIYF
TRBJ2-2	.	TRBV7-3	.	TGCGCCAGCACCCGATTTGGGGATGCAACCGGGGAGCTGTTTTTT	CASTRFGDATGELFF
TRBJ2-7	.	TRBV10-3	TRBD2	TGTGCCAGCAGTTTATGGGCGGGAGTGACCCCCAGTCTCTTC	CASSLWAGVTPSLF
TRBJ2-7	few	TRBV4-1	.	TGCGCCAGCAGCCAAGACCGGGACACTTCCTACGAGCAGTACTTC	CASSQDRDTSYEQYF
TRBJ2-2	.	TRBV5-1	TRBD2	TGCGCCAGCAGCGGGATAGCGGGCACCGGGGAGCTGTTTTTT	CASSGIAGTGELFF
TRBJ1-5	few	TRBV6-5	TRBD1	TGTGCCAGCAGACAGGGGGAAGAACCCCAGCATTTT	CASRQGEEPQHF
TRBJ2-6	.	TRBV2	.	TGTGCCAGCAGTATCAGGGGGGTTGGGGCCAACGTCCTGACTTTC	CASSIRGVGANVLTF
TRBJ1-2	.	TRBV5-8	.	TGTGCCAGCAGCGCCCGAGGGGAAGGCTATGGCTACACCTTC	CASSARGEGYGYTF
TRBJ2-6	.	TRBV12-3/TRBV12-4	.	TGTGCCAGCAGTTGGACCTCTGGGGCCAACGTCCTGACTTTC	CASSWTSGANVLTF
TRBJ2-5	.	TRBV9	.	TGTGCCAGCAACCACCCAGGAGGCCAAGAGACCCAGTACTTC	CASNHPGGQETQYF
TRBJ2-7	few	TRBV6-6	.	TGTGCCAGCACCCAGGCGCACGAGCAGTACTTC	CASTQAHEQYF
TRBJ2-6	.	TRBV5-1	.	TGCGCCAGCAGCGTCGGGACTTTC	CASSVGTF
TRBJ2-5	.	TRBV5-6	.	TGTGCCAGCAGCGGGGGTTTCGGCGAGACCCAGTACTTC	CASSGGFGETQYF
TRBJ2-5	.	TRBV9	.	TGTGCCAGCAGCACAAGTGGGGCAAGTCAAGAGACCCAGTACTTC	CASSTSGASQETQYF
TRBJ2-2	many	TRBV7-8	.	TGTGCCAGCAGTCATCGCCACCGGGATAACACCGGGGAGCTGTTTTTT	CASSHRHRDNTGELFF
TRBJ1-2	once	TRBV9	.	TGTGCCAGCAGAGGGAGGACACGCAATGGCTACACCTTC	CASRGRTRNGYTF
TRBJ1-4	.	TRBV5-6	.	TGTGCCAGCAGCTTGGAGGGAGTTGATGAAAAACTGTTTTTT	CASSLEGVDEKLFF
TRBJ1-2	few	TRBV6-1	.	TGTGCCAGCAGTGACGTACCGGATGGCTACACCTTC	CASSDVPDGYTF
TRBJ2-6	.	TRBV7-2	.	TGTGCCAGCAGCGTTAGGGTCTCTGGGGCCAACGTCCTGACTTTC	CASSVRVSGANVLTF
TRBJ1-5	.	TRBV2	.	TGTGCCGATGGGGCCGCTAATCAGCCCCAGCATTTT	CADGAANQPQHF
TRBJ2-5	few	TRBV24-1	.	TGTGCCACCAGTGACCTACACAGGGATCGGGAGACCCAGTACTTC	CATSDLHRDRETQYF
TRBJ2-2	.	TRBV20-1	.	TGCAGTGCTAAATTCAGAGGCGCGAACACCGGGGAGCTGTTTTTT	CSAKFRGANTGELFF
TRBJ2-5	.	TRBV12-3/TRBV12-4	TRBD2	TGTGCCAGCAGTCCGGGACTAGCGGTCCAAGAGACCCAGTACTTC	CASSPGLAVQETQYF
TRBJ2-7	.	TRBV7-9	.	TGTGCCAGCAGCCGCACGCTAGCGCTCGGTGAGCAGTACTTC	CASSRTLALGEQYF
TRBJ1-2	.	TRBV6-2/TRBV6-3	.	TGTGCCAGCAGTTACTCGTCACGGCAGGATGGCTACACCTTC	CASSYSSRQDGYTF
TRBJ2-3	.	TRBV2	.	TGTGCCAGCAGTTACGACAGGGAGGGCACAGATACGCAGTATTTT	CASSYDREGTDTQYF
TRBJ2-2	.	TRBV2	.	TGTGCCAGCAGTCCAGGACAGCCCAGGGGTACCGGGGAGCTGTTTTTT	CASSPGQPRGTGELFF
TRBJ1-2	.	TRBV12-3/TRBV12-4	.	TGTGCCAGCAGTTTTTGGAGCAGGGGTGGTGACTATGGCTACACCTTC	CASSFWSRGGDYGYTF
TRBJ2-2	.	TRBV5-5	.	TGTGCCAGCAGCTTTTCCGGTTATCTGAACACCGGGGAGCTGTTTTTT	CASSFSGYLNTGELFF
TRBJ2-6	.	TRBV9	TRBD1	TGTGCCAGCAGCCAAGGGACAGGGGGTTCGGACTCTGGGGCCAACGTCCTGACTTTC	CASSQGTGGSDSGANVLTF
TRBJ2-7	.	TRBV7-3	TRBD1	TGTGCCAGCAGCTTAACGTCAGGGGGCGATTACGAGCAGTACTTC	CASSLTSGGDYEQYF
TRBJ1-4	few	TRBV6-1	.	TGTGCCAGCAGTGAAGCGAGAAATTGGTTTTTT	CASSEARNWFF
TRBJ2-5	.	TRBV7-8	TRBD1	TGTGCCAGCAGCCTACCCCGCGAGGGGGCCCAAGAGACCCAGTACTTC	CASSLPREGAQETQYF
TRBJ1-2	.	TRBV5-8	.	TGTGCCAGCAGCTACGACCGGGATCACACCTTC	CASSYDRDHTF
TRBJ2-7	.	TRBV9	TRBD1	TGTGCCAGCAGCGTAGGGGACAGGGACCTTTACGAGCAGTACTTC	CASSVGDRDLYEQYF
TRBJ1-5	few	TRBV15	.	TGTGCCACCAGCAGAGCGGGTTACGGGCCGAATTTCAATCAGCCCCAGCATTTT	CATSRAGYGPNFNQPQHF
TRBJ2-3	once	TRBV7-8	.	TGTGCCAGCAGCTTGATTAGGGGCGCAGATACGCAGTATTTT	CASSLIRGADTQYF
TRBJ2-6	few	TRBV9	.	TGTGCCAGCAGCGTAGAATCTTCCAACGTCCTGACTTTC	CASSVESSNVLTF
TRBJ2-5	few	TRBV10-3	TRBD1	TGTGCCATCAGTGGCGGACAGGGGCGGGAAGAGACCCAGTACTTC	CAISGGQGREETQYF
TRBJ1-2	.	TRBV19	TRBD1	TGTGCCAGTAGTATACGGAGGGACAGGACTGGCTACACCTTC	CASSIRRDRTGYTF
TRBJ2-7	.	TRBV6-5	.	TGTGCCAGCAGATCCAACTCCGGAAACGAGCAGTACTTC	CASRSNSGNEQYF
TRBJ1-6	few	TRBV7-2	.	TGTGCCAGCACCCGAGGGGGGGCAATGGGAGGCTCACCCCTCCACTTT	CASTRGGAMGGSPLHF
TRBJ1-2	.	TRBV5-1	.	TGTGCCAGCAGCTTGAGGACTAGCGGGGGCTATGGCTACACCTTC	CASSLRTSGGYGYTF
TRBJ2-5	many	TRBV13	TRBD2	TGTGCCAGCAGCCAACGAACTAGCGGGGGTGGAGAGACCCAGTACTTC	CASSQRTSGGGETQYF
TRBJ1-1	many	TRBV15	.	TGTGCCACCAGCAGCCAGAAGAACACTGAAGCTTTCTTT	CATSSQKNTEAFF
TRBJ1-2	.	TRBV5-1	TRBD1	TGCGCCAGCAGCCCGGGGACAGGGGGGAGCTATGGCTACACCTTC	CASSPGTGGSYGYTF
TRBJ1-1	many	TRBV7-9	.	TGTGCCAGCAGCTCCGGGGGGAACACTGAAGCTTTCTTT	CASSSGGNTEAFF
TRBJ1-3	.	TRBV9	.	TGTGCCAGCAGCGGCGGCAGGGGCTCTGGAAACACCATATATTTT	CASSGGRGSGNTIYF
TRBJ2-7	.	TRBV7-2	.	TGCGCCAGCAGCCAACCTCCCAGGTACGAGCAGTACTTC	CASSQPPRYEQYF
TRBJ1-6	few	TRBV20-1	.	TGCAGTGCCACGGACCGATCTGGGGATTCACCCCTCCACTTT	CSATDRSGDSPLHF
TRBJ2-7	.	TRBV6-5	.	TGTGCCAGCAGTAATAAGTACGAGCAGTACTTC	CASSNKYEQYF
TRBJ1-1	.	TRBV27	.	TGTGCCAGCAGCCATGGACTTGCGGGTGAAGCTTTCTTT	CASSHGLAGEAFF
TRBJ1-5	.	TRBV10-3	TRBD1	TGTGCCAGCAGTCCGGGACAGGTTGAGGGACAGCCCCAGCATTTT	CASSPGQVEGQPQHF
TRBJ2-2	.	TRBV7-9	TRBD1	TGTGCCAGCAGCGCTACCGGGCTCAGGGGGACCGGGGAGCTGTTTTTT	CASSATGLRGTGELFF
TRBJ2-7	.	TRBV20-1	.	TGCAGTGCTCGCAAGACAGACCGACTTTCCTACGAGCAGTACTTC	CSARKTDRLSYEQYF